Sequencing of this TCR beta chain was carried out in a study of OX40 agonist ivuxolimab in advanced cancers. Libraries were prepared by immunoSEQ multiplex PCR; TCRdb keeps only in-frame clonotypes and omits some of them. Among over 85,000 clones listed, about four fifths were seen once. V was shortened by 4 bases and J by 2 bases, with 7 bases between the two germline ends. In germline, CDR1 is SEHNR, CDR2 FQNEAQ (reference sequence). CDR3 size: 13 residues. Blood sampling took place at baseline, cycle 4 day 1, and cycle 7 day 1. This receptor was identified in an adult with an advanced solid tumor such as melanoma, head and neck, liver or kidney cancer. This specimen consisted of CD4+ or CD8+ T cells sorted from blood, obtained in a trial of the OX40 agonist ivuxolimab. The chain uses TRBV7-9 and TRBJ2-3; D might be TRBD1 (5 bases). For the CDR3, the DNA is TGTGCCAGCAGCTCGACAGTCACAGATACGCAGTATTTT. Amino acid sequence: CASSSTVTDTQYF.